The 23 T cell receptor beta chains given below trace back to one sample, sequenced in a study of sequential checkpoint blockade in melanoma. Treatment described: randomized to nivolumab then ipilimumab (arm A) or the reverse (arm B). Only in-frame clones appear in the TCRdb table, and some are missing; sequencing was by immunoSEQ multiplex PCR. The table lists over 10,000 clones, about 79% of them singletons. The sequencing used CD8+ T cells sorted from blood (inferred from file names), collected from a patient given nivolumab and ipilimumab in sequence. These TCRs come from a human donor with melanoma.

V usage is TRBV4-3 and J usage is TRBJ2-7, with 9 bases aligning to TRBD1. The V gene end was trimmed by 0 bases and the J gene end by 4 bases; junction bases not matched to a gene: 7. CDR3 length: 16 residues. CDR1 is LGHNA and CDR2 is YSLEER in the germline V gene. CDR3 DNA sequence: TGCGCCAGCAGCCAAGATCACAGGGGGCGCGGGTACGAGCAGTACTTC. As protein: CASSQDHRGRGYEQYF.

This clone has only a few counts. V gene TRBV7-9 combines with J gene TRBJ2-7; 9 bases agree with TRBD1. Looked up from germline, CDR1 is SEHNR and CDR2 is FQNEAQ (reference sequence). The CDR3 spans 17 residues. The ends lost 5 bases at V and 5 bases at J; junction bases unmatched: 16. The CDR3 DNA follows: TGTGCCAGCAGCCACTACCCTCTCGGACAGGGGTTTAACGAGCAGTACTTC. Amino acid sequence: CASSHYPLGQGFNEQYF. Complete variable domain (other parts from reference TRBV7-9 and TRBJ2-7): DTGVSQNPRHKITKRGQNVTFRCDPISEHNRLYWYRQTLGQGPEFLTYFQNEAQLEKSRLLSDRFSAERPKGSFSTLEIQRTEQGDSAMYLCASSHYPLGQGFNEQYFGPGTRLTVT.

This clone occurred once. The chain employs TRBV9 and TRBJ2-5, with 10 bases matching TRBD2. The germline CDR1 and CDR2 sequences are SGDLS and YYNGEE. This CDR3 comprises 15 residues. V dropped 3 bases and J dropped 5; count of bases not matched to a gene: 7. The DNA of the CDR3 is TGTGCCAGCAGCGCTCTTGGACTAGCGGCCGAGACCCAGTACTTC. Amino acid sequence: CASSALGLAAETQYF.

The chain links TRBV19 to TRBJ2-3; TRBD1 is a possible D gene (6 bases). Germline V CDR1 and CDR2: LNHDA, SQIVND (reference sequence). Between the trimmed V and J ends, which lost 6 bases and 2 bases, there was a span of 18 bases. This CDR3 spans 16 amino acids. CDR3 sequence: CASSPTGQRITDTQYF. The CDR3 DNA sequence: TGTGCCAGTAGCCCGACCGGACAGCGAATCACAGATACGCAGTATTTT.

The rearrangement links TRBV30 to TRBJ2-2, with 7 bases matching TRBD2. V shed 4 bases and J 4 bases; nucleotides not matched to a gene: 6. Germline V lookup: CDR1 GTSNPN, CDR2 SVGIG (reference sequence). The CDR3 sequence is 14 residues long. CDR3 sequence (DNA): TGTGCCTGGAATTGGGGAGGGAGCACCGGGGAGCTGTTTTTT. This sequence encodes CAWNWGGSTGELFF.

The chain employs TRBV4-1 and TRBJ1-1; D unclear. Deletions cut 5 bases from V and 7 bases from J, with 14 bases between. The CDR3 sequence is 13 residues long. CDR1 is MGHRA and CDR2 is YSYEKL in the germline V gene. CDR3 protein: CASSETPTDEAFF. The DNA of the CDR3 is TGCGCCAGCAGCGAGACCCCTACAGATGAAGCTTTCTTT.

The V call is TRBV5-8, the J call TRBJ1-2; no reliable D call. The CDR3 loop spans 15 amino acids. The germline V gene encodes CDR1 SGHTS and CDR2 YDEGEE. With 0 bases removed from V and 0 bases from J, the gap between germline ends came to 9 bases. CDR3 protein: CASSLGFGANYGYTF. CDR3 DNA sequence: TGTGCCAGCAGCTTGGGGTTCGGGGCTAACTATGGCTACACCTTC.

In DNA form, the CDR3 reads TGTGCCAGCAGCTTTAGCGGGGTTAAGGACATTCAGTACTTC. It codes for CASSFSGVKDIQYF. The rearrangement uses TRBV13 and TRBJ2-4, with 8 bases matching TRBD2. CDR1 is PRHDT, CDR2 FYEKMQ, per germline (reference sequence). This CDR3 region has 14 residues. V dropped 3 bases and J dropped 8; count of bases not matched to a gene: 6.

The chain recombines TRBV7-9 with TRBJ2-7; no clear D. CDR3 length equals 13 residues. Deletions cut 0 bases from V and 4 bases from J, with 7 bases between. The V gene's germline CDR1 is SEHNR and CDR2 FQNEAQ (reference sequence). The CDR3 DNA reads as TGTGCCAGCAGCTTAGCACCGACTTACGAGCAGTACTTC. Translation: CASSLAPTYEQYF.

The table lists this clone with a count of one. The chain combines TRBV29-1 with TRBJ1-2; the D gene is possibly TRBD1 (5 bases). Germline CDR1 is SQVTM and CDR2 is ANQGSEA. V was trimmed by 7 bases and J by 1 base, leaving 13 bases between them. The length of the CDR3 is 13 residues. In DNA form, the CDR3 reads TGCAGCGCAAAAGGACACGTTAACTATGGCTACACCTTC. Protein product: CSAKGHVNYGYTF.

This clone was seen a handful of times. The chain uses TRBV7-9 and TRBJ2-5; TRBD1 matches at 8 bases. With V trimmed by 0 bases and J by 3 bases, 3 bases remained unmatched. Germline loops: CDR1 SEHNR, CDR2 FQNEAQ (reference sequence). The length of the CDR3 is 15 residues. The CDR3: CASSLARTGKETQYF. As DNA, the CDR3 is TGTGCCAGCAGCTTAGCGCGGACAGGGAAAGAGACCCAGTACTTC. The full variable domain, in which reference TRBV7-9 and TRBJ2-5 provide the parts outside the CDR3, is DTGVSQNPRHKITKRGQNVTFRCDPISEHNRLYWYRQTLGQGPEFLTYFQNEAQLEKSRLLSDRFSAERPKGSFSTLEIQRTEQGDSAMYLCASSLARTGKETQYFGPGTRLLVL.

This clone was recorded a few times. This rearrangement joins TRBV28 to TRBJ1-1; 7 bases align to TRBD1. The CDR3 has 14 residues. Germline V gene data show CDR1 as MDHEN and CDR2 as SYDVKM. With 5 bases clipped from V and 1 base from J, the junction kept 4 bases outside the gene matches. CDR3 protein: CASSPDRANTEAFF. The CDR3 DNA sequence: TGTGCCAGCAGTCCTGACAGGGCGAACACTGAAGCTTTCTTT.

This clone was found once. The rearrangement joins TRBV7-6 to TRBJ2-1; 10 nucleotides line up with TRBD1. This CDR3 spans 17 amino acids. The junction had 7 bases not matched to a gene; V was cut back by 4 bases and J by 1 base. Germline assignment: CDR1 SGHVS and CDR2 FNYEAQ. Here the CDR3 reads CASSSGQGEGSYNEQFF. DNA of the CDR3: TGTGCCAGCAGCTCAGGACAGGGGGAGGGGTCCTACAATGAGCAGTTCTTC.

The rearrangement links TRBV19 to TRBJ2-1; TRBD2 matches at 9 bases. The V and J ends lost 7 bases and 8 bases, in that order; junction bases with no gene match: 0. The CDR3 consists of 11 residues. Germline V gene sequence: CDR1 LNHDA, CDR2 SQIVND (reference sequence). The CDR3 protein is CASTSGDEQFF. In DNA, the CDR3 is TGTGCCAGTACTAGCGGGGATGAGCAGTTCTTC.

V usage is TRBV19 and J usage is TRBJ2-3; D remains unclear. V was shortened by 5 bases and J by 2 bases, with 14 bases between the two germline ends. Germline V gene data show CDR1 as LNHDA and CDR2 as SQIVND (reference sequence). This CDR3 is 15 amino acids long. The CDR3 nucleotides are TGTGCCAGTAGTCCCAGACAACACAACACAGATACGCAGTATTTT. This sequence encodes CASSPRQHNTDTQYF.

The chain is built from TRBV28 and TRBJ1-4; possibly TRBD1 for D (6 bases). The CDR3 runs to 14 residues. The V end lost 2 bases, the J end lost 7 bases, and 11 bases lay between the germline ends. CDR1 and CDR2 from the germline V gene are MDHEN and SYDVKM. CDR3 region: CASSLRGGGEKLFF. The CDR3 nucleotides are TGTGCCAGCAGTTTACGAGGGGGGGGTGAAAAACTGTTTTTT.

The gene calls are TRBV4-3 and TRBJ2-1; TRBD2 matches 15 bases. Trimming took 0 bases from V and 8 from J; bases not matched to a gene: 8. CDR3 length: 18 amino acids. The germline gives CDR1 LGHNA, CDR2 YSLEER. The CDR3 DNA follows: TGCGCCAGCAGCCAAGAAGGGGGACTAGCGGGGGGAAGGTATGAGCAGTTCTTC. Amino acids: CASSQEGGLAGGRYEQFF.

The DNA of the CDR3 is TGCGCCAGCAGCTTGGAAGCTAGCGGGGGGGCCGGAACCGGGGAGCTGTTTTTT. This sequence encodes CASSLEASGGAGTGELFF. The V gene is TRBV5-1, the J gene TRBJ2-2; 12 positions agree with TRBD2. The V and J ends lost 0 bases and 5 bases, in that order; junction bases with no gene match: 8. CDR3 length: 18 residues. CDR1 and CDR2 from the germline V gene are SGHRS and YFSETQ.

The CDR3 coding sequence is TGTGCCATCAGCACTAGCGGGGGGCAGACAGATACGCAGTATTTT. Residues: CAISTSGGQTDTQYF. The chain joins TRBV10-3 to TRBJ2-3; 12 nucleotides agree with TRBD2. Unmatched junction bases numbered 4, after V lost 6 bases and J lost 3 bases. This CDR3 has 15 amino acids. Germline V CDR1 and CDR2: ENHRY, SYGVKD.

The CDR3 here is CASTSGGGLETQYF. CDR3 DNA sequence: TGTGCCAGCACCTCGGGGGGGGGCCTGGAGACCCAGTACTTC. J is TRBJ2-5 and V is TRBV7-2, with 8 bases aligning to TRBD2. The V gene's germline CDR1 is SGHTA and CDR2 FQGNSA. There are 14 residues in the CDR3. V lost 7 bases to trimming and J lost 5 bases; unmatched junction nucleotides: 9.

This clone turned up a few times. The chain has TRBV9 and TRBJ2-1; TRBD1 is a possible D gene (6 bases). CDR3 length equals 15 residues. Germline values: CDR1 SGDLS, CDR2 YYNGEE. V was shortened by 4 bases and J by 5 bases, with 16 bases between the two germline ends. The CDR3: CASSPRRTADNEQFF. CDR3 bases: TGTGCCAGCAGCCCCCGGAGGACAGCGGACAATGAGCAGTTCTTC.

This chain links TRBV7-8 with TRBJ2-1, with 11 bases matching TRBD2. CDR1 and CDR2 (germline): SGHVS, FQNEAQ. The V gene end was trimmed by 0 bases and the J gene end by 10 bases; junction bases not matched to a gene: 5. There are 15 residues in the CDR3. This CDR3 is CASSLALAGGPEQFF. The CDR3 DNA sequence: TGTGCCAGCAGCTTAGCCCTAGCGGGGGGCCCGGAGCAGTTCTTC.

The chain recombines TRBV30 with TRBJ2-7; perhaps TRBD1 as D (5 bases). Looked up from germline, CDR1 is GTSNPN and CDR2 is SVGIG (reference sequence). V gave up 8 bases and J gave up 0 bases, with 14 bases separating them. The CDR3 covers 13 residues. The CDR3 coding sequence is TGTGCCCAGACAGACAAATACTCCTACGAGCAGTACTTC. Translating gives CAQTDKYSYEQYF.